This TCR beta chain appears in the sequencing data of a study of blood T cell repertoires in COVID-19. TCRdb keeps only in-frame clones here, not all; method: immunoSEQ multiplex PCR. The table lists 200,000 to 300,000 clones, approximately 87% of them singletons. This clone was recorded once. The germline V gene encodes CDR1 SGHNT and CDR2 YYREEE (reference sequence). Unmatched junction bases numbered 10, after V lost 2 bases and J lost 12 bases. The length of the CDR3 is 16 residues. The source material was peripheral blood. This sequence joins TRBV5-4 and TRBJ2-1, with TRBD2 identical over 14 bases. The origin of this receptor is a woman aged 35 to 49 who had recovered from COVID-19. In DNA, the CDR3 is TGTGCCAGCAGCTTCTCGACTAGCGGGGGGGCCCCAGGGCAGTTCTTC. It translates to CASSFSTSGGAPGQFF.